The rows below give T cell receptor beta chains drawn from one sample of a study of CD8+ T cells in alopecia areata. Profiled with immunoSEQ multiplex PCR; TCRdb holds only in-frame clones, not every one. Among 75,000 to 100,000 clones listed, around 45% were seen once. Specimen: CD4+ T cells sorted from blood. The receptors were sampled from a human donor with alopecia areata. Each CDR3 is given with its conserved first and last residue. D genes are given only for firm matches. Rows may omit the clone size; those that give it use once, few, many or a size class.

J,D,V,size,length,CDR3,DNA
TRBJ2-5,-,TRBV2,-,12,CASRGVGETQYF,TGTGCCAGCAGGGGAGTGGGTGAGACCCAGTACTTC
TRBJ2-3,-,TRBV5-4,-,14,CASSPQISTDTQYF,TGTGCCAGCAGCCCCCAAATTAGCACAGATACGCAGTATTTT
TRBJ1-5,-,TRBV15,many,16,CATSRDWDTGREPQHF,TGTGCCACCAGCAGAGATTGGGACACAGGGAGGGAGCCCCAGCATTTT
TRBJ2-1,-,TRBV5-4,-,14,CASSLPAGNNEQFF,TGTGCCAGCAGCTTACCGGCCGGAAACAATGAGCAGTTCTTC
TRBJ1-2,-,TRBV30,-,12,CAWTAGHSGYTF,TGTGCCTGGACGGCAGGACACTCCGGCTACACCTTC
TRBJ2-2,-,TRBV18,-,14,CASSRTENTGELFF,TGTGCCAGCTCGCGGACAGAGAACACCGGGGAGCTGTTTTTT
TRBJ1-5,-,TRBV6-5,-,14,CASSMGVGNQPQHF,TGTGCCAGCAGTATGGGTGTCGGCAATCAGCCCCAGCATTTT
TRBJ2-1,-,TRBV4-1,few,15,CASSQESTGYNEQFF,TGCGCCAGCAGCCAGGAAAGTACAGGATACAATGAGCAGTTCTTC
TRBJ1-2,TRBD1,TRBV29-1,few,13,CSAEQGAERGYTF,TGCAGCGCCGAACAGGGGGCTGAGAGAGGCTACACCTTC
TRBJ2-3,-,TRBV5-1,-,16,CASSLGADPFTDTQYF,TGCGCCAGCAGCTTGGGAGCGGACCCTTTCACAGATACGCAGTATTTT
TRBJ2-7,TRBD1,TRBV28,-,17,CASSSGTGGSSPYEQYF,TGTGCCAGCAGCTCCGGGACAGGGGGATCAAGCCCCTACGAGCAGTACTTC
TRBJ2-7,TRBD1,TRBV29-1,once,13,CSVRLTGGYEQYF,TGCAGCGTAAGGCTCACAGGGGGCTACGAGCAGTACTTC
TRBJ1-1,-,TRBV7-9,few,18,CASSPPPRGGSGNTEAFF,TGTGCCAGCAGCCCCCCCCCTCGAGGGGGGAGTGGGAACACTGAAGCTTTCTTT
TRBJ2-7,-,TRBV7-2,few,13,CASSWGGPYEQYF,TGTGCCAGCAGCTGGGGGGGCCCCTACGAGCAGTACTTC
TRBJ2-7,-,TRBV30,-,15,CAWSSQLPRGSEQYF,TGTGCCTGGAGTTCCCAACTCCCCCGGGGGTCCGAGCAGTACTTC
TRBJ2-5,-,TRBV29-1,-,11,CSGRTEETQYF,TGCAGCGGGAGGACGGAAGAGACCCAGTACTTC
TRBJ2-7,TRBD2,TRBV5-1,-,15,CASSLVTSGYYEQYF,TGCGCCAGCAGCTTGGTTACTAGCGGGTACTACGAGCAGTACTTC
TRBJ2-3,-,TRBV4-3,-,15,CASSQDWRNTDTQYF,TGCGCCAGCAGCCAAGATTGGCGGAACACAGATACGCAGTATTTT
TRBJ2-7,-,TRBV30,-,13,CAWVAGGVGEQYF,TGTGCCTGGGTGGCCGGAGGGGTCGGGGAGCAGTACTTC
TRBJ2-7,-,TRBV29-1,few,15,CSVEGNLAGFYEQYF,TGCAGCGTTGAAGGGAACCTTGCCGGGTTTTACGAGCAGTACTTC
TRBJ2-7,-,TRBV15,-,15,CATSRDRWPPTEQYF,TGTGCCACCAGCAGAGATCGGTGGCCACCTACCGAGCAGTACTTC
TRBJ2-1,-,TRBV9,-,14,CASSVDSSYNEQFF,TGTGCCAGCAGCGTAGATAGCTCCTACAATGAGCAGTTCTTC
TRBJ2-7,-,TRBV7-7,-,13,CASSLGDLYEQYF,TGTGCTAGCAGCTTAGGGGACCTATACGAGCAGTACTTC
TRBJ2-5,-,TRBV5-1,-,14,CASRQTANQETQYF,TGCGCCAGCAGACAAACTGCAAACCAAGAGACCCAGTACTTC
TRBJ2-1,TRBD2,TRBV5-4,few,15,CASSFVAGGSGEQFF,TGTGCCAGCAGCTTTGTGGCGGGGGGGTCGGGTGAGCAGTTCTTC
TRBJ2-5,-,TRBV7-8,few,16,CASSLEWAGNQETQYF,TGTGCCAGCAGCTTAGAGTGGGCAGGGAACCAAGAGACCCAGTACTTC
TRBJ2-6,-,TRBV7-2,few,16,CASSRRQTSGANVLTF,TGTGCCAGCAGCAGACGACAGACCTCTGGGGCCAACGTCCTGACTTTC
TRBJ2-2,-,TRBV29-1,few,14,CSVSDRRTTGELFF,TGCAGCGTGTCAGACCGGAGAACGACCGGGGAGCTGTTTTTT
TRBJ2-1,TRBD1,TRBV18,few,13,CASSPLQGDEQFF,TGTGCCAGCTCACCACTACAGGGGGATGAGCAGTTCTTC
TRBJ2-1,TRBD2,TRBV4-1,few,16,CASSHMAGGVYNEQFF,TGCGCCAGCAGCCATATGGCGGGAGGGGTCTACAATGAGCAGTTCTTC
TRBJ1-1,TRBD1,TRBV10-3,few,18,CAISESYSVSGGETEAFF,TGTGCCATCAGTGAGTCTTATTCGGTATCAGGGGGCGAGACTGAAGCTTTCTTT
TRBJ1-1,-,TRBV15,-,14,CATSRETTNTEAFF,TGTGCCACCAGCAGAGAGACAACGAACACTGAAGCTTTCTTT
TRBJ1-4,-,TRBV5-6,few,14,CASSYRDEVGKLFF,TGTGCCAGCAGCTACCGGGACGAAGTGGGAAAACTGTTTTTT
TRBJ1-5,-,TRBV6-5,few,12,CASSERGQPQHF,TGTGCCAGCAGTGAGAGAGGCCAGCCCCAGCATTTT
TRBJ2-7,-,TRBV30,-,15,CAWGIWVAARAEQYF,TGTGCCTGGGGCATTTGGGTAGCGGCTCGAGCGGAGCAGTACTTC
TRBJ2-7,-,TRBV30,few,13,CAWKQGTNYEQYF,TGTGCCTGGAAACAGGGCACTAACTACGAGCAGTACTTC
TRBJ2-7,-,TRBV30,-,14,CAYSGGLLSYEQYF,TGTGCCTACTCCGGGGGACTCCTCTCCTACGAGCAGTACTTC
TRBJ2-5,-,TRBV5-4,-,12,CASSLTLETQYF,TGTGCCAGCAGCTTAACGCTAGAGACCCAGTACTTC
TRBJ2-3,TRBD2,TRBV15,-,17,CATSKSTSGSGPDTQYF,TGTGCCACCAGCAAATCAACTAGCGGGAGTGGGCCAGATACGCAGTATTTT
TRBJ2-2,-,TRBV7-8,-,15,CASSLTNSGAGELFF,TGTGCCAGCAGCTTAACCAATAGCGGCGCCGGGGAGCTGTTTTTT
TRBJ2-6,-,TRBV6-5,-,15,CASRTSFLGANVLTF,TGTGCCAGCAGGACTAGTTTTCTTGGGGCCAACGTCCTGACTTTC
TRBJ2-7,TRBD1,TRBV27,-,13,CASRRDRGHEQYF,TGTGCCAGCAGACGGGACAGGGGCCACGAGCAGTACTTC
TRBJ2-3,-,TRBV5-6,-,16,CASSLRLRARGDTQYF,TGTGCCAGCAGCTTGCGTTTGCGGGCCAGGGGAGATACGCAGTATTTT
TRBJ2-6,-,TRBV2,-,13,CASSEMGANVLTF,TGTGCCAGCAGTGAGATGGGGGCCAACGTCCTGACTTTC
TRBJ1-5,TRBD1,TRBV6-6,few,14,CASSPGGGNQPQHF,TGTGCCAGCAGTCCAGGGGGCGGCAATCAGCCCCAGCATTTT
TRBJ2-5,-,TRBV6-5,-,13,CASSLDRKETQYF,TGTGCCAGCAGTCTCGACAGGAAAGAGACCCAGTACTTC
TRBJ2-5,TRBD2,TRBV9,-,17,CASSAQRPGLAEETQYF,TGTGCCAGCAGCGCCCAGCGCCCGGGACTAGCAGAAGAGACCCAGTACTTC
TRBJ2-1,-,TRBV7-8,few,14,CASSPRDPGREQFF,TGTGCCAGCAGCCCTCGGGACCCTGGTAGGGAGCAGTTCTTC
TRBJ2-7,-,TRBV11-2,-,14,CASSRQVGSYEQYF,TGTGCCAGCAGCAGACAGGTTGGGAGCTACGAGCAGTACTTC
TRBJ2-1,-,TRBV7-8,-,16,CASSLRPRRAYNEQFF,TGTGCCAGCAGCTTACGACCAAGAAGGGCCTACAATGAGCAGTTCTTC
TRBJ2-1,-,TRBV28,-,16,CASSFPGGVGGAEQFF,TGTGCCAGCAGTTTTCCGGGCGGGGTAGGAGGGGCTGAGCAGTTCTTC
TRBJ2-1,-,TRBV7-9,-,15,CASSLVRGSYNEQFF,TGTGCCAGCAGCTTAGTGAGGGGGTCCTACAATGAGCAGTTCTTC
TRBJ1-1,-,TRBV29-1,-,13,CSAQSGGNTEAFF,TGCAGCGCTCAAAGTGGCGGGAACACTGAAGCTTTCTTT
TRBJ2-3,-,TRBV20-1,-,11,CSAIESYTQYF,TGCAGTGCTATTGAGTCCTATACGCAGTATTTT
TRBJ2-3,-,TRBV6-6,-,15,CASSYLGGRTDTQYF,TGTGCCAGCAGTTACTTGGGGGGTAGGACAGATACGCAGTATTTT
TRBJ2-3,TRBD1,TRBV5-4,few,15,CASSRRQGGADTQYF,TGTGCCAGCAGCAGGCGACAGGGGGGGGCAGATACGCAGTATTTT
TRBJ1-1,-,TRBV29-1,-,12,CSARTGNTEAFF,TGCAGCGCTCGGACGGGGAACACTGAAGCTTTCTTT
TRBJ2-2,-,TRBV19,-,12,CASSIASTNLFF,TGTGCCAGTAGTATAGCCTCGACCAATCTGTTTTTT
TRBJ2-5,TRBD1,TRBV5-1,-,15,CASSLAGTEGETQYF,TGCGCCAGCAGCTTAGCAGGGACAGAAGGGGAGACCCAGTACTTC